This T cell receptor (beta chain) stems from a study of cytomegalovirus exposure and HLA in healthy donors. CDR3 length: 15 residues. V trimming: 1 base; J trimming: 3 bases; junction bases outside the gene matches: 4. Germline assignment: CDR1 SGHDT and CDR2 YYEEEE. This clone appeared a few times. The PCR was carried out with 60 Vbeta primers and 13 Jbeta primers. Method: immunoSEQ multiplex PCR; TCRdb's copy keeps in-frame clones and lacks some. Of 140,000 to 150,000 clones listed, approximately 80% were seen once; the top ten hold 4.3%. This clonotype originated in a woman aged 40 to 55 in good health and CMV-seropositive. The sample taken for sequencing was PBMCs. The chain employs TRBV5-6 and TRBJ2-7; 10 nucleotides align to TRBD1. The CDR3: CASSLMGTGDYEQYF. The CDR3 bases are TGTGCCAGCAGCTTGATGGGGACAGGGGACTACGAGCAGTACTTC.